This TCR beta chain was captured in a study of T cell repertoires in cytomegalovirus infection. This clonotype was seen only a few times. V gave up 2 bases and J gave up 2 bases; unmatched junction bases: 6. The length of the CDR3 is 15 residues. Per germline, CDR1 LNHDA and CDR2 SQIVND (reference sequence). TCRdb redid the calling of the reads with MiXCR, one entry per CDR3 protein. The repertoire consists of hundreds of thousands of distinct CDR3 sequences, with 15% to 20% occurring once and the leading ten covering approximately 12%. The sequence came from a human donor in good health (CMV status not recorded). Some clones in this sample may be carry-over from other donors' samples. The sequencing sample was made of PBMCs. This chain joins TRBV19 and TRBJ2-7, with 7 bases aligning to TRBD2. CDR3 coding DNA: TGTGCCAGTAGTATATGGGGCGGGAGCACCTACGAGCAGTACTTC. Its protein product is CASSIWGGSTYEQYF. Full variable domain (rest looked up from reference TRBV19 and TRBJ2-7): DGGITQSPKYLFRKEGQNVTLSCEQNLNHDAMYWYRQDPGQGLRLIYYSQIVNDFQKGDIAEGYSVSREKKESFPLTVTSAQKNPTAFYLCASSIWGGSTYEQYFGPGTRLTVT.